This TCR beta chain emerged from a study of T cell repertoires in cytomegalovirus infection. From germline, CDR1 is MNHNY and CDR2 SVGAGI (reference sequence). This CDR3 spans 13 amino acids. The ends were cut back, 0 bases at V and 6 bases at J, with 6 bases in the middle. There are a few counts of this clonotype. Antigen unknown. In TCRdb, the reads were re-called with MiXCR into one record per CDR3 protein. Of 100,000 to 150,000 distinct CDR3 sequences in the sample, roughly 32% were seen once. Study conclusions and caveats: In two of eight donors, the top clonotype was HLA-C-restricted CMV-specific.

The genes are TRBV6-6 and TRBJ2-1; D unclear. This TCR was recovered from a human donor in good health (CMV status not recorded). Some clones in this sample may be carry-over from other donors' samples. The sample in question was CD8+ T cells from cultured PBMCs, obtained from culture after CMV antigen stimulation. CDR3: CASSYSTTNEQFF. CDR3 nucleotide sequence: TGTGCCAGCAGTTACTCCACCACCAATGAGCAGTTCTTC.